These 10 T cell receptor beta chains were all obtained from the same sample, sequenced in a study of Graves' ophthalmopathy and Graves' hyperthyroidism. RNA transcripts served as template for amplifying TCR beta CDR3 sequences. The library came from an HTBI-primed first-round RT-PCR and a second-round multiplex PCR. MiXCR, run by TCRdb on the multiplex PCR reads, gives a single entry per CDR3 protein. The table has some 390,000 distinct CDR3 sequences, about 16% seen once. Input material: peripheral blood. The source of these receptors is a woman in her late teens or twenties with Graves' ophthalmopathy.

This clonotype was recorded many times. The chain recombines TRBV6-5 with TRBJ2-7; 9 bases are shared with TRBD2. The J segment lost 6 bases and the V segment lost 2 bases, leaving 8 bases of the junction unmatched. This CDR3 is built from 15 residues. Per the germline V gene, CDR1 is MNHEY and CDR2 is SVGAGI. The chain's CDR3 is CASSYMAGGYPEQYF. The DNA for the CDR3 is TGTGCCAGCAGTTACATGGCGGGGGGGTACCCCGAGCAGTACTTC.

The V and J genes are TRBV19 and TRBJ2-7, with a possible D match to TRBD1 (6 bases). CDR1 and CDR2 (germline): LNHDA, SQIVND (reference sequence). Trimming took off 3 bases at V and 3 bases at J, with 9 bases between the two ends. The CDR3 consists of 13 residues. The DNA of the CDR3 is TGTGCCAGTAGTATGGACAGATACTACGAGCAGTACTTC. This gives the protein CASSMDRYYEQYF. Full variable domain (outside the CDR3, taken from reference TRBV19 and TRBJ2-7): DGGITQSPKYLFRKEGQNVTLSCEQNLNHDAMYWYRQDPGQGLRLIYYSQIVNDFQKGDIAEGYSVSREKKESFPLTVTSAQKNPTAFYLCASSMDRYYEQYFGPGTRLTVT.

This clonotype was seen ten or more times. The chain carries TRBV6-2 or TRBV6-3 and TRBJ1-6, with 7 positions matching TRBD1. The CDR3 has 15 amino acids. Germline V lookup: CDR1 MNHEY, CDR2 SVGEGT. V shed 4 bases and J 8 bases; nucleotides not matched to a gene: 8. The CDR3 reads CASSSGQKIYSPLHF. In DNA form, the CDR3 reads TGTGCCAGCAGTTCGGGACAGAAAATTTATTCACCCCTCCACTTT.

This clonotype was seen repeatedly, ten times or more. CDR3 protein: CASSQDSRSSGEAEETQYF. In DNA form, the CDR3 reads TGTGCCAGCAGCCAAGATTCGAGGTCTAGCGGGGAGGCAGAAGAGACCCAGTACTTC. The chain uses TRBV14 and TRBJ2-5; TRBD2 aligns across 9 bases. Germline CDR1 SGHDN, CDR2 FVKESK. This CDR3 is built from 19 residues. After removal of 0 bases from V and 3 bases from J, the junction contained 14 bases not matched to a gene.

Ten or more counts support this clonotype. The chain employs TRBV12-3 or TRBV12-4 and TRBJ2-4; no reliable D call. Trimming removed 5 bases at V and 0 bases at J, with 11 bases between. This CDR3 comprises 15 residues. CDR3 sequence (DNA): TGTGCCAGCAGTCTGGACCCAATAGCCAAAAACATTCAGTACTTC. Translated, it gives CASSLDPIAKNIQYF.

This clonotype was detected many times. The chain has TRBV3-1 and TRBJ1-2; D remains unclear. This CDR3 has 17 amino acids. CDR1 LGHDT and CDR2 YNNKEL come from the germline V gene (reference sequence). Deletions cut 2 bases from V and 2 bases from J, with 18 bases between. CDR3 loop: CASSQREPSSQNYGYTF. The CDR3 nucleotides read TGTGCCAGCAGCCAAAGGGAGCCATCATCCCAAAACTATGGCTACACCTTC. The full variable domain, its missing parts supplied by reference TRBV3-1 and TRBJ1-2, is DTAVSQTPKYLVTQMGNDKSIKCEQNLGHDTMYWYKQDSKKFLKIMFSYNNKELIINETVPNRFSPKSPDKAHLNLHINSLELGDSAVYFCASSQREPSSQNYGYTFGSGTRLTVV.

This clonotype was counted a few times. This chain joins TRBV29-1 and TRBJ2-2; D perhaps matches TRBD2 (5 bases). Germline V gene sequence: CDR1 SQVTM, CDR2 ANQGSEA. Trimming pared 7 bases from V and 4 bases from J, leaving 13 bases between. The CDR3 sequence is 13 residues long. The CDR3: CSARTDSTGELFF. CDR3 coding DNA: TGCAGCGCCCGGACGGACTCCACCGGGGAGCTGTTTTTT.

This chain connects TRBV11-2 to TRBJ1-2, with 9 bases lining up with TRBD1. The V gene's germline CDR1 is SGHAT and CDR2 FQNNGV. V gave up 3 bases and J gave up 8 bases; unmatched junction bases: 7. CDR3 length equals 14 residues. The CDR3 protein is CASSFPGTGHGYTF. In nucleotides, the CDR3 is TGTGCCAGCAGCTTCCCCGGGACAGGGCACGGCTACACCTTC.

Many counts were recorded for this clonotype. This chain uses TRBV9 with TRBJ2-2, with D possibly being TRBD1 (5 bases). V lost 0 bases, J lost 7 bases, and 13 bases lay in between. The CDR3 has 15 amino acids. Germline CDR1 reads SGDLS; CDR2 reads YYNGEE. This CDR3 reads CASSVGAGLDGELFF. DNA for the CDR3: TGTGCCAGCAGCGTAGGTGCAGGGTTGGACGGGGAGCTGTTTTTT.

This clonotype was counted at least ten times. The genes are TRBV6-2 or TRBV6-3 and TRBJ1-1; TRBD1 agrees at 7 bases. V was pared by 6 bases and J by 3 bases, with 4 bases of the junction left unmatched. This CDR3 comprises 13 residues. Germline CDR1 and CDR2: MNHEY and SVGEGT. The CDR3 DNA follows: TGTGCCAGCAGCCGGGACAGATACACTGAAGCTTTCTTT. It codes for CASSRDRYTEAFF.